This T cell receptor beta chain was identified during a study of blood T cell repertoires in COVID-19. Original methodology: Counts of nucleated cells, estimated from reference gene primer amplification, were obtained. Using immunoSEQ multiplex PCR, the repertoire was profiled, and TCRdb retains in-frame clones only, with some absent. V and J calls and clone size follow that table, whereas D and trimming were derived from the DNA. The sample carries around 210,000 clones, roughly nine tenths recorded once. This clone was seen just once. CDR1 LGHDT and CDR2 YNNKEL come from the germline V gene (reference sequence). The CDR3 consists of 13 residues. Deletions cut 6 bases from V and 4 bases from J, with 12 bases between.

Input material: peripheral blood. The sequence came from a woman in her sixties or seventies with acute or convalescent COVID-19. The genes are TRBV3-1 (or the pseudogene TRBV3-2) and TRBJ1-1; D is unclear. The CDR3 spells CASSPREGTEAFF. The CDR3 region has the DNA TGTGCCAGCAGTCCAAGGGAGGGCACTGAAGCTTTCTTT.